This T cell receptor (beta chain) was sequenced for a study of early T cells in non-severe SARS-CoV-2 infection. Study at large: It was bulk RNA from unsorted whole blood that was sequenced, and the chains were unpaired. Study-level results: Matching results from VDJdb favored anti-spike CD8 responses, leaving private and CD4 specificities undetected.

This clonotype was observed at least ten times. Its antigen is still unknown. This CDR3 contains 16 residues. Trimming shortened V by 1 base and J by 6 bases, and 19 bases separated the two germline ends. CDR1 and CDR2 from the germline V gene are SGHRS and YFSETQ. Researchers tagged individual cDNA molecules with unique molecular identifiers. Using its own MiXCR run on the 5' RACE reads, TCRdb lists one record per CDR3 protein. The table includes 65,000 to 95,000 distinct CDR3 sequences, 11% to 15% detected once. Material: whole blood. This TCR was sampled from an adult who was a healthcare worker with PCR-confirmed SARS-CoV-2 infection or an uninfected control (not recorded which). This chain uses TRBV5-1 with TRBJ1-2; TRBD1 is a possible D gene (5 bases). The CDR3 DNA sequence: TGCGCCAGCAGCTTGCGGTCTGAGACAGAACTAAATGGCTACACCTTC. Amino acids: CASSLRSETELNGYTF.